A single sample is the source of the 27 T cell receptor beta chains below, sequenced in a study of neoadjuvant anti-PD-1 for oral cavity cancer. As for time point: after neoadjuvant nivolumab, at surgical resection. This table comes from immunoSEQ multiplex PCR, and its TCRdb copy is limited to in-frame clones, with some not included. The sample contains more than 11,000 clones, around three quarters of which appear only once. The sequenced sample was PBMCs, obtained after nivolumab (anti-PD-1) treatment. The receptors were gathered from a person aged 40 to 85 with oral cavity squamous cell carcinoma.

This clone was counted only a few times. The chain employs TRBV11-3 and TRBJ2-2; 9 nucleotides line up with TRBD1. Germline-derived CDR1 and CDR2 are SGHNT and YENEEA. J lost 5 bases, V lost 3 bases, and 4 bases had no gene match. CDR3 size: 15 residues. CDR3 nucleotides: TGTGCCAGCAGCTTGGACAGGGGAGGAACCGGGGAGCTGTTTTTT. It yields the protein CASSLDRGGTGELFF. The full variable domain, its missing parts supplied by reference TRBV11-3 and TRBJ2-2, is EAGVVQSPRYKIIEKKQPVAFWCNPISGHNTLYWYLQNLGQGPELLIRYENEEAVDDSQLPKDRFSAERLKGVDSTLKIQPAELGDSAVYLCASSLDRGGTGELFFGEGSRLTVL.

The rearrangement uses TRBV15 and TRBJ1-5; no clear D. Germline CDR1 reads LNHNV; CDR2 reads YYDKDF (reference sequence). Between the trimmed V and J ends, which lost 9 bases and 0 bases, there was a span of 12 bases. CDR3 length: 14 amino acids. Here the CDR3 reads CATRPTVSNQPQHF. CDR3 DNA: TGTGCCACTCGGCCGACGGTTAGCAATCAGCCCCAGCATTTT.

The chain employs TRBV5-6 and TRBJ2-2, with D perhaps matching TRBD2 (5 bases). Germline V CDR1 and CDR2: SGHDT, YYEEEE. This CDR3 is 14 amino acids long. V was trimmed by 2 bases and J by 6 bases, leaving 11 bases between them. CDR3 sequence: CASSLGLRPGELFF. CDR3 in DNA: TGTGCCAGCAGCTTAGGACTGCGCCCCGGGGAGCTGTTTTTT.

This clone was detected only a few times. The same CDR3 arises from other DNA sequences in this sample as well. J is TRBJ2-3 and V is TRBV2; D call uncertain. The V end lost 6 bases, the J end lost 0 bases, and 4 bases lay between the germline ends. CDR1 SNHLY and CDR2 FYNNEI come from the germline V gene. The CDR3 loop spans 12 amino acids. The CDR3 DNA reads as TGTGCCAGCAGGGTTAGCACAGATACGCAGTATTTT. Residues: CASRVSTDTQYF.

J is TRBJ1-4 and V is TRBV5-6, with D possibly TRBD1 on 5 matching bases. The CDR3 sequence is 14 residues long. The V and J ends lost 3 bases and 6 bases respectively, with 12 bases between them. CDR1 is SGHDT and CDR2 is YYEEEE in the germline V gene. The chain's CDR3 is CASSSGTAHEKLFF. Written as DNA, the CDR3 is TGTGCCAGCAGCTCCGGGACTGCCCATGAAAAACTGTTTTTT.

The chain uses TRBV7-3 and TRBJ2-3, with D perhaps being TRBD1 or TRBD2 (5 bases each). This CDR3 comprises 15 residues. The V gene lost 0 bases and the J gene lost 5 bases, with 12 bases spanning the gap. Germline V gene sequence: CDR1 SGHTA, CDR2 FQGTGA. The CDR3 DNA reads TGTGCCAGCAGCTTAACCCCTGGGGGTGGAGATACGCAGTATTTT. Residues: CASSLTPGGGDTQYF.

V and J are TRBV19 and TRBJ2-7, with TRBD1 identical over 8 bases. The CDR3 consists of 14 residues. Germline assignment: CDR1 LNHDA and CDR2 SQIVND (reference sequence). With V trimmed by 5 bases and J by 4 bases, 7 bases remained unmatched. The CDR3 here is CASSGPGGVYEQYF. The DNA of the CDR3 is TGTGCCAGTAGTGGCCCAGGGGGCGTGTACGAGCAGTACTTC.

This chain uses TRBV30 with TRBJ1-1; 9 bases line up with TRBD1. The CDR3 sequence is 17 residues long. Looked up from germline, CDR1 is GTSNPN and CDR2 is SVGIG (reference sequence). J was trimmed by 4 bases and V by 0 bases; bases with no gene match: 12. CDR3 loop: CAWSVPGQGEESTEAFF. The CDR3 DNA is TGTGCCTGGAGTGTACCGGGACAGGGAGAAGAGAGCACTGAAGCTTTCTTT. The full variable domain, its missing parts supplied by reference TRBV30 and TRBJ1-1, is SQTIHQWPATLVQPVGSPLSLECTVEGTSNPNLYWYRQAAGRGLQLLFYSVGIGQISSEVPQNLSASRPQDRQFILSSKKLLLSDSGFYLCAWSVPGQGEESTEAFFGQGTRLTVV.

The chain couples TRBV29-1 to TRBJ2-1; D ambiguous. The CDR3 has 12 amino acids. With 4 bases removed from V and 13 bases from J, the gap between germline ends came to 17 bases. CDR1 is SQVTM, CDR2 ANQGSEA, per germline. The CDR3 is CSVVEPSGPQFF. The CDR3 DNA sequence: TGCAGCGTTGTGGAACCGTCCGGGCCTCAGTTCTTC.

This chain uses TRBV5-1 with TRBJ1-1; D is undetermined. The CDR3 totals 15 residues. V lost 3 bases and J 1 base, leaving 13 bases between the germline ends. Germline V lookup: CDR1 SGHRS, CDR2 YFSETQ. As DNA, the CDR3 is TGCGCCAGCAGCTCAACCGCAGCAAAGAACACTGAAGCTTTCTTT. It encodes CASSSTAAKNTEAFF.

This rearrangement joins TRBV9 to TRBJ1-1, with D unresolved. The germline V gene has CDR1 SGDLS and CDR2 YYNGEE. Trimming removed 0 bases from V and 5 bases from J, with 11 bases in between. The CDR3 runs to 14 residues. As DNA, the CDR3 is TGTGCCAGCAGCGTAGTTCCTTCGGGGACTGAAGCTTTCTTT. Its protein is CASSVVPSGTEAFF.

This chain connects TRBV6-5 to TRBJ2-1; tentatively, D is TRBD1 (5 bases). The CDR3 is 13 residues long. V was shortened by 6 bases and J by 5 bases, with 11 bases between the two germline ends. Per the germline V gene, CDR1 is MNHEY and CDR2 is SVGAGI. The CDR3 region is CASSGWGDNEQFF. DNA for the CDR3: TGTGCCAGCAGCGGTTGGGGCGACAATGAGCAGTTCTTC.

By sample fraction, this clone is medium-sized. CDR3 nucleotide sequence: TGTGCCAGCAGCTTAAAGACAGGGGCTCTCTACGAGCAGTACTTC. It is translated as CASSLKTGALYEQYF. The genes are TRBV5-6 and TRBJ2-7, with TRBD1 matching over 8 bases. V shed 2 bases and J 3 bases; nucleotides not matched to a gene: 7. CDR1 and CDR2 from the germline V gene are SGHDT and YYEEEE. The CDR3 covers 15 residues.

V usage is TRBV11-3 and J usage is TRBJ1-3, with 9 bases lining up with TRBD1. The CDR3 spans 15 residues. Germline CDR1 SGHNT, CDR2 YENEEA. J was trimmed by 4 bases and V by 1 base; bases with no gene match: 2. In nucleotides, the CDR3 is TGTGCCAGCAGCTTAGGGACAGGGGACGGAAACACCATATATTTT. This codes for CASSLGTGDGNTIYF.

The V and J genes are TRBV30 and TRBJ2-5; perhaps TRBD2 as D (5 bases). The germline V and J ends were trimmed by 0 bases and 5 bases, with 16 bases remaining between them. Germline V gene data show CDR1 as GTSNPN and CDR2 as SVGIG (reference sequence). The CDR3 runs 15 residues. The DNA of the CDR3 is TGTGCCTGGAGTGTATGGGGTTTGCCGGGGGAGACCCAGTACTTC. This translates into CAWSVWGLPGETQYF. Filled out from reference TRBV30 and TRBJ2-5, the complete variable domain reads SQTIHQWPATLVQPVGSPLSLECTVEGTSNPNLYWYRQAAGRGLQLLFYSVGIGQISSEVPQNLSASRPQDRQFILSSKKLLLSDSGFYLCAWSVWGLPGETQYFGPGTRLLVL.

The chain combines TRBV30 with TRBJ2-7; D is unresolved. CDR3 size: 12 residues. Deletions cut 0 bases from V and 6 bases from J, with 9 bases between. The germline gives CDR1 GTSNPN, CDR2 SVGIG (reference sequence). The CDR3 loop reads CAWSVQASEQYF. CDR3 sequence (DNA): TGTGCCTGGAGTGTTCAGGCCAGCGAGCAGTACTTC.

V is TRBV11-2 and J is TRBJ2-2; D remains ambiguous. Germline V gene data show CDR1 as SGHAT and CDR2 as FQNNGV. Trimming removed 1 base at V and 8 bases at J, with 14 bases between. The CDR3 is 15 amino acids. The CDR3 nucleotides are TGTGCCAGCAGCTTAGTCCTAGGCCAATGGGGGGAGCTGTTTTTT. Its protein product is CASSLVLGQWGELFF.

This clone was detected a few times. This chain joins TRBV5-1 and TRBJ1-1; D ambiguous. V dropped 5 bases and J dropped 5 bases, with 25 bases sitting between them. Germline V lookup: CDR1 SGHRS, CDR2 YFSETQ. The CDR3 covers 17 residues. In DNA form, the CDR3 reads TGCGCCAGCAGTTCCCCTGACCGGGTTCATAGCAGGACTGAAGCTTTCTTT. It is translated as CASSSPDRVHSRTEAFF.

A few counts support this clone. The chain is built from TRBV28 and TRBJ1-1, with D unresolved. Germline CDR1 MDHEN, CDR2 SYDVKM. Trimming removed 7 bases from V and 4 bases from J, with 4 bases in between. The CDR3 has 10 residues. The CDR3 loop is CASMGTEAFF. In DNA, the CDR3 is TGTGCCAGCATGGGCACTGAAGCTTTCTTT.

CDR3 amino acids: CASSLGWEGGYTF. The CDR3 nucleotides read TGTGCCAGCAGCTTAGGATGGGAAGGTGGCTACACCTTC. The chain uses TRBV11-1 and TRBJ1-2; D is uncertain. Germline V gene data show CDR1 as SGHAT and CDR2 as FQDESV (reference sequence). The CDR3 covers 13 residues. V shed 1 base and J shed 7 bases, with 10 bases lying between them.

The chain uses TRBV2 and TRBJ2-3, with 10 bases aligning to TRBD2. This CDR3 contains 16 residues. From germline, CDR1 is SNHLY and CDR2 FYNNEI. The junction had 2 bases not matched to a gene; V was cut back by 2 bases and J by 0 bases. CDR3 sequence (DNA): TGTGCCAGCAGTGAAACTAGCGGGACTAGCACAGATACGCAGTATTTT. Translated: CASSETSGTSTDTQYF. Filled out from reference TRBV2 and TRBJ2-3, the complete variable domain reads EPEVTQTPSHQVTQMGQEVILRCVPISNHLYFYWYRQILGQKVEFLVSFYNNEISEKSEIFDDQFSVERPDGSNFTLKIRSTKLEDSAMYFCASSETSGTSTDTQYFGPGTRLTVL.

The gene calls are TRBV15 and TRBJ2-3; D is perhaps TRBD2 (5 bases). The CDR3 covers 15 residues. Per the germline V gene, CDR1 is LNHNV and CDR2 is YYDKDF (reference sequence). V was cut by 1 base and J by 0 bases, with 8 bases left in between. The CDR3 DNA sequence: TGTGCCACCAGCAGAGTGAGGGATAGCACAGATACGCAGTATTTT. Encoded protein: CATSRVRDSTDTQYF.

V gene TRBV21-1 combines with J gene TRBJ2-7; the D call in the table, TRBD2, was not verified against the DNA. TRBV21-1 is a pseudogene. The CDR3 is 15 residues long. The CDR3 coding sequence is TGTGCCAGCAGCAAAGGGACTAGCGGGAGACGCGAGCAGTACTTC. Translating it yields CASSKGTSGRREQYF.

The CDR3 sequence is CASSPGRTGEQFF. CDR3 DNA sequence: TGTGCCAGCAGCCCCGGTCGCACCGGCGAGCAGTTCTTC. This chain joins TRBV7-3 and TRBJ2-1; D is uncertain. V lost 5 bases and J lost 10, with 15 bases in between. CDR3 size: 13 residues. The germline V gene encodes CDR1 SGHTA and CDR2 FQGTGA.

V usage is TRBV7-3 and J usage is TRBJ2-7; no definite D call. Per the germline V gene, CDR1 is SGHTA and CDR2 is FQGTGA. The CDR3 sequence is 11 residues long. Trimming removed 1 base at V and 7 bases at J, with 5 bases between. CDR3 nucleotide sequence: TGTGCCAGCAGCTTAAGGAGAGAGCAGTACTTC. It translates to CASSLRREQYF.

The chain combines TRBV7-9 with TRBJ2-7; 7 nucleotides align to TRBD2. The ends lost 1 base at V and 7 bases at J; junction bases unmatched: 4. This CDR3 region has 13 residues. Germline-derived CDR1 and CDR2 are SEHNR and FQNEAQ (reference sequence). Here the CDR3 reads CASSLGLAGEQYF. DNA for the CDR3: TGTGCCAGCAGCTTAGGACTAGCTGGAGAGCAGTACTTC.

The chain has TRBV6-1 and TRBJ2-5; D perhaps matches TRBD1 (5 bases). This CDR3 has 11 amino acids. The ends were cut back, 5 bases at V and 6 bases at J, with 7 bases in the middle. The germline V gene encodes CDR1 MNHNS and CDR2 SASEGT. CDR3: CASSPGKTQYF. CDR3 bases: TGTGCCAGCAGTCCAGGGAAGACCCAGTACTTC.